This T cell receptor beta chain was identified in a study of T cells in Graves' hyperthyroidism and ophthalmopathy. Study observations and caveats: Median prediction lead before ophthalmopathy onset was 6.5 months with the model.

TCR beta CDR3 regions were amplified from RNA. The study used the HTBI primer set for a first-round RT-PCR of the TCR CDR3. TCRdb redid the calling of the multiplex PCR reads with MiXCR, one entry per CDR3 protein. The sample contains about 740,000 distinct CDR3 sequences, around 15% of which appear only once. This clonotype was detected many times. Its antigen is undetermined. Germline V gene data show CDR1 as SGHRS and CDR2 as YFSETQ. Trimming removed 3 bases at V and 4 bases at J, with 14 bases between. This CDR3 comprises 15 residues. The definition of stable Graves' hyperthyroidism was no ophthalmopathy progression within 18 months. Participants, patients aged 18 to 65, had newly diagnosed hyperthyroidism with a duration under 2 months. An approximately 10 ml volume of fresh peripheral blood provided the PBMCs.

The sample was blood. The origin of this receptor is a woman aged 18-29 years with Graves' hyperthyroidism. The chain couples TRBV5-1 to TRBJ2-1, with a possible D match to TRBD1 (6 bases). CDR3 sequence (DNA): TGCGCCAGCAGCTGGGCAGGGGTGGTTTACAATGAGCAGTTCTTC. This translates into CASSWAGVVYNEQFF. Variable domain in full (rest from reference TRBV5-1 and TRBJ2-1): KAGVTQTPRYLIKTRGQQVTLSCSPISGHRSVSWYQQTPGQGLQFLFEYFSETQRNKGNFPGRFSGRQFSNSRSEMNVSTLELGDSALYLCASSWAGVVYNEQFFGPGTRLTVL.